Listed here are 25 T cell receptor beta chains from one sample, sequenced in a study of molecular identifiers for immune sequencing clone quantification listed by TCRdb under 2018. The library was built by means of PCR. The instrument was a NextSeq 500. The public reads were run again by TCRdb, first through fastp at Q25 and then through MiXCR, and only productive beta chains were kept. CDR3 protein duplicates are merged, each entry listing the most common genes and DNA. The sample yields a few hundred thousand distinct CDR3 sequences; roughly a quarter were counted once. 0.74% of the sample rests with the top ten. What was sequenced was naive CD8+ T cells from blood, with Jurkat cell RNA spiked in. Interpreted using the paper, the cell subset or site label stands for: FACS-sorted CD8+CD4-CCR7+CD45RA+ naive T cells. The receptor source for this set is a human donor in good health. Some libraries in this study had Jurkat cell RNA spiked in.

Details on this clonotype: A much larger clone is a single base away; this may be a read error. The rearrangement joins TRBV19 to TRBJ2-7; D possibly corresponds to TRBD2 (6 bases). The CDR3 loop spans 13 amino acids. Germline CDR1 and CDR2: LNHDA and SQIVND (reference sequence). The V and J ends lost 5 bases and 2 bases respectively, with 10 bases between them. CDR3 protein: CASSGGIAYEQYF. The CDR3 coding sequence is TGTGCCAGTAGTGGCGGGATCGCCTACGAGCAGTACTTC.

A note on this clonotype: One end of the junction fails to match germline, which may point to a read error. The rearrangement uses TRBV28 and TRBJ2-7; 7 bases are shared with TRBD2. This CDR3 spans 15 amino acids. Germline V lookup: CDR1 MDHEN, CDR2 SYDVKM. The CDR3 sequence is CASSVSGSGAYEQCF. In nucleotides, the CDR3 is TGTGCCAGCAGTGTCTCCGGGAGCGGGGCCTACGAGCAGTGCTTC. The entire variable domain, with the rest obtained from reference TRBV28 and TRBJ2-7, is as follows: DVKVTQSSRYLVKRTGEKVFLECVQDMDHENMFWYRQDPGLGLRLIYFSYDVKMKEKGDIPEGYSVSREKKERFSLILESASTNQTSMYLCASSVSGSGAYEQCFGPGTRLTVT.

This clonotype appeared many times. The chain carries TRBV7-2 and TRBJ2-3; 11 positions agree with TRBD2. This CDR3 has 17 amino acids. Trimming removed 6 bases from V and 0 bases from J; junction bases left unmatched: 8. Per the germline V gene, CDR1 is SGHTA and CDR2 is FQGNSA. DNA of the CDR3: TGTGCCAGCAGTTTACTAGCGGGGGTAACTAGCACAGATACGCAGTATTTT. Translated, it gives CASSLLAGVTSTDTQYF.

In the case of this clonotype: One base away lies a much larger clone, so this may be a sequencing read error. It is likely a read error, because the conserved phenylalanine at the end of the CDR3 is missing. This sequence joins TRBV12-3 or TRBV12-4 and TRBJ1-5; 8 bases map to TRBD1. The CDR3 runs 14 residues. V lost 6 bases, J lost 5 bases, and 6 bases stayed unmatched. CDR3 in amino acids: CASSHGQGDQPQHL. DNA for the CDR3: TGTGCCAGCAGCCACGGACAGGGCGATCAGCCCCAGCATCTT.

This clonotype was observed a handful of times. J is TRBJ2-7 and V is TRBV5-6; D may be TRBD1 (6 bases). This CDR3 has 15 amino acids. V was cut by 1 base and J by 2 bases, with 13 bases left in between. Germline CDR1 is SGHDT and CDR2 is YYEEEE. CDR3 DNA: TGTGCCAGCAGCTTGAACCCTAACAGGGCCTACGAGCAGTACTTC. Protein sequence: CASSLNPNRAYEQYF.

This clonotype was counted between two and nine times. This rearrangement joins TRBV12-3 or TRBV12-4 to TRBJ2-7, with a possible D match to TRBD2 (7 bases). The CDR3 runs to 15 residues. The V end was cut by 7 bases, the J end by 5 bases, with 21 bases between. The CDR3 reads CASKWGGQSLDEQYF. CDR3 DNA sequence: TGTGCCAGCAAGTGGGGGGGGCAGTCTCTGGACGAGCAGTACTTC.

This clonotype was seen a few times. This sequence may be a read error, since a much larger clone differs from it by one base. This likely comes from a read error, as the CDR3 has no conserved phenylalanine or tryptophan at its end. The genes are TRBV5-4 and TRBJ2-7, with a tentative D call TRBD1 (6 bases). With 2 bases removed from V and 0 bases from J, the gap between germline ends came to 9 bases. Germline assignment: CDR1 SGHNT and CDR2 YYREEE (reference sequence). The CDR3 is made up of 14 amino acids. CDR3 in amino acids: CASSFDRSSYEQYY. In DNA, the CDR3 is TGTGCCAGCAGCTTTGACAGGTCCTCCTACGAGCAGTACTAC.

This clonotype was counted only a few times. This chain links TRBV4-3 with TRBJ1-1, with TRBD1 as a possible D gene (6 bases). The germline gives CDR1 LGHNA, CDR2 YSLEER. The CDR3 totals 14 residues. Trimming stripped 0 bases from V and 7 bases from J, with 12 bases between. The CDR3 nucleotides are TGCGCCAGCAGCCAAGATCAGGGGAGGGGTGAAGCTTTCTTT. Translated, it gives CASSQDQGRGEAFF.

This rearrangement joins TRBV10-3 to TRBJ1-1; tentatively, D is TRBD1 (5 bases). Trimming pared 6 bases from V and 1 base from J, leaving 18 bases between. CDR1 and CDR2 from the germline V gene are ENHRY and SYGVKD. The CDR3 loop spans 16 amino acids. CDR3 sequence (DNA): TGTGCCATCAGCGGGAGGGGACCCCTTCGGAACACTGAAGCTTTCTTT. Amino acid sequence: CAISGRGPLRNTEAFF.

CDR3 nucleotide sequence: TGTGCCAGCAGCTTAATCAGTCAGAATGAGCAGTTCTTC. Its translation: CASSLISQNEQFF. The V and J genes are TRBV11-2 and TRBJ2-1; D remains unclear. Trimming left V 2 bases short and J 7 bases short, with 9 bases between. Germline V gene lookup returns CDR1 SGHAT and CDR2 FQNNGV. The length of the CDR3 is 13 residues.

CDR3 nucleotides: TGTGCCAGCAGTTTGCAGGGGGCGCGAGAGCAGTACTTC. This codes for CASSLQGAREQYF. The chain couples TRBV28 to TRBJ2-7, with 8 bases matching TRBD1. The CDR3 extends over 13 amino acids. Germline lookup yields CDR1 MDHEN and CDR2 SYDVKM. V was clipped by 3 bases and J by 7 bases; unmatched bases: 5.

This clonotype appeared a few times. V gene TRBV20-1 combines with J gene TRBJ2-7; D is possibly TRBD1 (5 bases). The ends were cut back, 3 bases at V and 0 bases at J, with 9 bases in the middle. The CDR3 consists of 13 residues. The V gene's germline CDR1 is DFQATT and CDR2 SNEGSKA (reference sequence). CDR3 loop: CSASWGNSYEQYF. CDR3 DNA: TGCAGTGCTAGTTGGGGCAACTCCTACGAGCAGTACTTC.

V usage is TRBV10-3 and J usage is TRBJ1-3; D gene unclear. The V and J ends lost 0 bases and 0 bases respectively, with 12 bases between them. The CDR3 loop spans 17 amino acids. CDR1 is ENHRY and CDR2 is SYGVKD in the germline V gene. The CDR3 here is CAISESGTTYSGNTIYF. In DNA, the CDR3 is TGTGCCATCAGTGAGTCGGGCACTACTTACTCTGGAAACACCATATATTTT.

This clonotype occurred a few times. The chain links TRBV7-2 to TRBJ1-3; a weak D match, TRBD1 (6 bases). V was trimmed by 3 bases and J by 3 bases, leaving 15 bases between them. The CDR3 length is 16 residues. The germline CDR1 and CDR2 sequences are SGHTA and FQGNSA. The chain's CDR3 is CASSFLQGELGNTIYF. Written as DNA, the CDR3 is TGTGCCAGCAGCTTCCTACAGGGAGAACTTGGAAACACCATATATTTT.

The chain recombines TRBV27 with TRBJ2-3; TRBD1 agrees at 7 bases. J was trimmed by 1 base and V by 7 bases; bases with no gene match: 11. CDR3 length equals 16 residues. CDR1 is MNHEY, CDR2 SMNVEV, per germline (reference sequence). In DNA form, the CDR3 reads TGTGCCAGCACCCAGGTAGGGGGCGTCGGCACAGATACGCAGTATTTT. It encodes CASTQVGGVGTDTQYF.

Regarding this clonotype: A much larger clone lies one base from this, so it may be a read error. This chain uses TRBV6-5 with TRBJ2-3, with D possibly being TRBD2 (7 bases). The CDR3 runs to 15 residues. Germline V gives CDR1 MNHEY, CDR2 SVGAGI. CDR3 DNA sequence: TGTGCCGGCAGTTACTCGGGGGGCCCCACAGATACGCAGTATTTT. Translated: CAGSYSGGPTDTQYF.

This chain uses TRBV6-2 or TRBV6-3 with TRBJ1-5, with 8 bases lining up with TRBD1. CDR1 MNHEY and CDR2 SVGEGT come from the germline V gene. The CDR3 sequence is 15 residues long. Trimming took 5 bases from V and 1 from J; bases not matched to a gene: 4. The CDR3 DNA reads as TGTGCCAGCAGTCCTCAGGGGGCGAGCAATCAGCCCCAGCATTTT. Encoded protein: CASSPQGASNQPQHF.

The table lists this clonotype with many counts. The V and J genes are TRBV7-9 and TRBJ1-1; D not resolved. The CDR3 covers 12 residues. V was shortened by 2 bases and J by 4 bases, with 5 bases between the two germline ends. Germline CDR1 and CDR2: SEHNR and FQNEAQ (reference sequence). In DNA, the CDR3 is TGTGCCAGCAGCTTATTGGGCACTGAAGCTTTCTTT. Protein product: CASSLLGTEAFF.

This chain joins TRBV28 and TRBJ2-7, with D possibly matching TRBD2 (5 bases). V lost 4 bases and J lost 0, with 16 bases in between. CDR1 and CDR2 (germline): MDHEN, SYDVKM. The CDR3 is made up of 16 amino acids. CDR3 DNA sequence: TGTGCCAGCAGTTCCCTTATTGAGCGGCCCTCCTACGAGCAGTACTTC. It codes for CASSSLIERPSYEQYF.

The chain couples TRBV21-1 to TRBJ2-1. TRBV21-1 is recorded as a pseudogene. CDR3 size: 13 residues. For the CDR3, the DNA is TGTGCCAGCAGCAAAGTAATTATCAATGAGCAGTTCTTC. It is translated as CASSKVIINEQFF.

Details on this clonotype: A much larger clone differs from this one at a single base, so this may be a read error. This chain links TRBV7-9 with TRBJ1-5; D is uncertain. The germline V gene encodes CDR1 SEHNR and CDR2 FQNEAQ (reference sequence). The CDR3 has 15 residues. Written as DNA, the CDR3 is TGTGCCAGCAGCTTAGGAGGAATGGGCAATCAGTCCCAGCATTTT. This sequence encodes CASSLGGMGNQSQHF.

The chain joins TRBV6-6 to TRBJ2-7, with D possibly matching TRBD2 (6 bases). The V end was cut by 11 bases, the J end by 3 bases, with 20 bases between. The germline CDR1 and CDR2 sequences are MNHNY and SVGAGI (reference sequence). The CDR3 consists of 14 residues. For the CDR3, the DNA is TGTGCCGGCAACCTCCGGGAGAATAACTACGAGCAGTACTTC. Translating it yields CAGNLRENNYEQYF.

V gene TRBV27 combines with J gene TRBJ2-3; possible D gene TRBD1, 5 bases. This CDR3 region has 18 residues. The germline V gene has CDR1 MNHEY and CDR2 SMNVEV (reference sequence). V was shortened by 3 bases and J by 3 bases, with 22 bases between the two germline ends. DNA for the CDR3: TGTGCCAGCAGTTTCACACCCCTCCCAGGGCCAAGAACAGATACGCAGTATTTT. Encoded protein: CASSFTPLPGPRTDTQYF.

This clonotype was detected many times. The chain has TRBV7-9 and TRBJ2-2, with D possibly being TRBD2 (5 bases). The V and J ends lost 4 bases and 0 bases respectively, with 15 bases between them. The length of the CDR3 is 17 residues. Germline CDR1 and CDR2: SEHNR and FQNEAQ (reference sequence). In DNA, the CDR3 is TGTGCCAGCAGCTCAGGACTCCTCCTCGCGAACACCGGGGAGCTGTTTTTT. Protein sequence: CASSSGLLLANTGELFF.

This clonotype was seen a few times. The chain uses TRBV27 and TRBJ1-2; D remains ambiguous. The V and J ends lost 6 bases and 4 bases respectively, with 9 bases between them. The CDR3 loop spans 12 amino acids. Germline-derived CDR1 and CDR2 are MNHEY and SMNVEV (reference sequence). The CDR3 coding sequence is TGTGCCAGCAGGGTAGGCGCCTATGGCTACACCTTC. This translates into CASRVGAYGYTF.